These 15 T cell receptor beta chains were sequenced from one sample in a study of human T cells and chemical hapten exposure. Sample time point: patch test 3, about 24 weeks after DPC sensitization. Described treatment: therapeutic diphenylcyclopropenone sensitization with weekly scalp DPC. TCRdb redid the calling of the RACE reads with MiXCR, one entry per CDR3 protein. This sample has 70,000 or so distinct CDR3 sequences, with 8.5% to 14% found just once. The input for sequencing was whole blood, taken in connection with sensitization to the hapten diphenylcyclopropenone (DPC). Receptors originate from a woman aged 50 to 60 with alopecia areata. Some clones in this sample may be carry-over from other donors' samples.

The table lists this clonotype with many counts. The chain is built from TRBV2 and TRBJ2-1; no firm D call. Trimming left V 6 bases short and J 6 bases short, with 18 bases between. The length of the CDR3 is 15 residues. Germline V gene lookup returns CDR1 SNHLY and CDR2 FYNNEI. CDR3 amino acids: CASSERSWASNEQFF. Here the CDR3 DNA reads TGTGCCAGCAGCGAAAGGAGTTGGGCGTCCAATGAGCAGTTCTTC.

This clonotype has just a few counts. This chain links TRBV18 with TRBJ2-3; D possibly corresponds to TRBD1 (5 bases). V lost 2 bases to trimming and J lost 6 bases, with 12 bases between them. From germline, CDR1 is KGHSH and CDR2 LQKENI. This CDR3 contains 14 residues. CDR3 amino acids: CASSPSRAPDTQYF. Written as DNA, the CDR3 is TGTGCCAGCTCACCAAGCAGGGCCCCGGATACGCAGTATTTT.

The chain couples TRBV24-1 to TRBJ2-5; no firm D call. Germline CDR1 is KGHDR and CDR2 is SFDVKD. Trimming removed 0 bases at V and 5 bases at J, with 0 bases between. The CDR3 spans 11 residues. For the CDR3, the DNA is TGTGCCACCAGTGATTTGGAGACCCAGTACTTC. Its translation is CATSDLETQYF.

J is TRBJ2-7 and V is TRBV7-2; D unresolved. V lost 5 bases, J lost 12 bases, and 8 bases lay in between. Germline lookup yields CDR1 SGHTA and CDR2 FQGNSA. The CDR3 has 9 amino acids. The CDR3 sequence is CASSPGPYF. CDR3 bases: TGTGCCAGCAGCCCCGGACCGTACTTC.

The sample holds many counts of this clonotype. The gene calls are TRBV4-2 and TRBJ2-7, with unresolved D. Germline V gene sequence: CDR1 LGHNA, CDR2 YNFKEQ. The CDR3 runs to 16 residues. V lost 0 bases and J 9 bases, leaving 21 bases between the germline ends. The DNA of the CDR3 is TGTGCCAGCAGCCAAGAAGGAAGAAATCCCCCGGCAGGGCAGTACTTC. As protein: CASSQEGRNPPAGQYF.

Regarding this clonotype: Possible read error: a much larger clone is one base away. CDR3: CASSPGLLPFGYTF. DNA of the CDR3: TGTGCCAGCAGCCCGGGACTTCTCCCCTTTGGCTACACCTTC. This chain joins TRBV3-1 and TRBJ1-2, with TRBD1 as a possible D gene (5 bases). The CDR3 contains 14 residues. Deletions cut 4 bases from V and 7 bases from J, with 16 bases between. Germline V lookup: CDR1 LGHDT, CDR2 YNNKEL (reference sequence).

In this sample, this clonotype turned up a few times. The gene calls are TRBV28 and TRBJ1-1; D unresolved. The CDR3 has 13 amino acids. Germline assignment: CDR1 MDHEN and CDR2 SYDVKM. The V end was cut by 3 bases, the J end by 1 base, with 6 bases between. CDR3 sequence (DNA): TGTGCCAGCAGTTTGGGCAAGAACACTGAAGCTTTCTTT. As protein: CASSLGKNTEAFF.

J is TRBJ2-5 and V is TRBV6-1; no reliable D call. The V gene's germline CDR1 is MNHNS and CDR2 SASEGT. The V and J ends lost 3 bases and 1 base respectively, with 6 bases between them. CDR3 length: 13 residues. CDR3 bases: TGTGCCAGCAGTGACTACATCCAAGAGACCCAGTACTTC. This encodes CASSDYIQETQYF.

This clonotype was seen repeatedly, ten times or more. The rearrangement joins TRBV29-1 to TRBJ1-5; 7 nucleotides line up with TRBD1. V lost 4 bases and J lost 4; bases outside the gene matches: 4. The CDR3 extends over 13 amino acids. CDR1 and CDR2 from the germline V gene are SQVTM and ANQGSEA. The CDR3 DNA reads TGCAGCGTTGGACAGGGTACTAATCAGCCCCAGCATTTT. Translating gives CSVGQGTNQPQHF. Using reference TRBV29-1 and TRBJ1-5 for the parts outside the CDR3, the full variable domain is SAVISQKPSRDICQRGTSLTIQCQVDSQVTMMFWYRQQPGQSLTLIATANQGSEATYESGFVIDKFPISRPNLTFSTLTVSNMSPEDSSIYLCSVGQGTNQPQHFGDGTRLSIL.

CDR3: CASSFGGNSPLHF. In DNA, the CDR3 is TGTGCCAGCAGTTTCGGGGGGAATTCACCCCTCCACTTT. The rearrangement links TRBV27 to TRBJ1-6; D is possibly TRBD1 (5 bases). CDR3 length: 13 residues. Per the germline V gene, CDR1 is MNHEY and CDR2 is SMNVEV (reference sequence). Trimming shortened V by 3 bases and J by 7 bases, and 7 bases separated the two germline ends.

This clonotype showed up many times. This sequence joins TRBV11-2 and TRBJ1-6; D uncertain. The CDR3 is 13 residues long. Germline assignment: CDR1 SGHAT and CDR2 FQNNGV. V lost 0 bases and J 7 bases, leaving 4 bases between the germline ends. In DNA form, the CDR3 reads TGTGCCAGCAGCTTAGATCTAAATTCACCCCTCCACTTT. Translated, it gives CASSLDLNSPLHF.

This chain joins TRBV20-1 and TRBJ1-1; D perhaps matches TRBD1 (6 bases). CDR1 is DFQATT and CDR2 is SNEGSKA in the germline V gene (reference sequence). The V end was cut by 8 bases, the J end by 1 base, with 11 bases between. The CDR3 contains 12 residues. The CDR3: CSTEGGNTEAFF. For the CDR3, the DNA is TGCAGTACTGAGGGGGGGAACACTGAAGCTTTCTTT.

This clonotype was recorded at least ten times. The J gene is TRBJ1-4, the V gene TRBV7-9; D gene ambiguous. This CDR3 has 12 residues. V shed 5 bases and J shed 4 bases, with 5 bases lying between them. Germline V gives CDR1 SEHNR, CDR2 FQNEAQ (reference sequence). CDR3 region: CASSRNNEKLFF. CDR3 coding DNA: TGTGCCAGCAGCCGCAATAATGAAAAACTGTTTTTT.

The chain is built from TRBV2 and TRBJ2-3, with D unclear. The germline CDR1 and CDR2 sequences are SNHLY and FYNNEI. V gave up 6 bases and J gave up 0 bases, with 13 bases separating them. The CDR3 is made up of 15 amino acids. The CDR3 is CASSLLGRSTDTQYF. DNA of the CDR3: TGTGCCAGCAGCCTCCTAGGACGCAGCACAGATACGCAGTATTTT.

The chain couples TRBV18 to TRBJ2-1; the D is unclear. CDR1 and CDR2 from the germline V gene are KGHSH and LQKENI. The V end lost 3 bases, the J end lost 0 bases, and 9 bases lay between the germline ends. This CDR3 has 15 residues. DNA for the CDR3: TGTGCCAGCTCACCGTTGCCTTCCTCCTACAATGAGCAGTTCTTC. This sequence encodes CASSPLPSSYNEQFF.